This T cell receptor (beta chain) stems from a study of T-cell reconstitution after alpha-beta-depleted transplantation in children. The CDR3 totals 18 residues. Germline V lookup: CDR1 SQVTM, CDR2 ANQGSEA. V shed 4 bases and J shed 3 bases, with 28 bases lying between them. As it was prepared, the TCRbeta library received unique molecular identifiers. Using its own MiXCR run on the PCR reads, TCRdb lists one record per CDR3 protein. The sample consists of fewer than 400,000 distinct CDR3 sequences, around 21% of them appearing once. The sample consisted of PBMCs from the stem cell graft donor, taken from the stem cell graft. The TCR was taken from a human donor who donated a stem cell graft to a child with acute myeloid leukemia. The V and J genes are TRBV29-1 and TRBJ2-7; the D call may be TRBD1 or TRBD2 (5 bases each). This CDR3 is CSVGNGEGLGLQIYEQYF. The DNA of the CDR3 is TGCAGCGTTGGGAACGGCGAGGGGCTTGGACTCCAAATCTACGAGCAGTACTTC.